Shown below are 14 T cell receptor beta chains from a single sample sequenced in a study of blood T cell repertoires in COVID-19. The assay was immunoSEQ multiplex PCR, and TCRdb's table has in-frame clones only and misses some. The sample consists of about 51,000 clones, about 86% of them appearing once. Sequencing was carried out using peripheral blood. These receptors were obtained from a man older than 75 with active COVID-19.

This CDR3 is CASSLGQGDAGELFF. Written as DNA, the CDR3 is TGCGCCAGCAGCTTGGGACAGGGGGACGCCGGGGAGCTGTTTTTT. The chain links TRBV5-1 to TRBJ2-2; 9 positions agree with TRBD1. V trimming: 0 bases; J trimming: 6 bases; junction bases outside the gene matches: 3. Germline lookup yields CDR1 SGHRS and CDR2 YFSETQ. The CDR3 totals 15 residues.

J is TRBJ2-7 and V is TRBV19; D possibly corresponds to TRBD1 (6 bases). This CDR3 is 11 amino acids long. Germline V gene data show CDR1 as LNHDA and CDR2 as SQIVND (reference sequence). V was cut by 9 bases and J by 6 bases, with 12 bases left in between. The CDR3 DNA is TGTGCCAGCGGACAGACCTCCGAGCAGTACTTC. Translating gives CASGQTSEQYF.

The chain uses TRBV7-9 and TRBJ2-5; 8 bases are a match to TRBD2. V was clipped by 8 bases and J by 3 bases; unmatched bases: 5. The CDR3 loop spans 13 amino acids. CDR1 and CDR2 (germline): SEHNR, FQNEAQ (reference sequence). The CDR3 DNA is TGTGCCAGCCAGATTAGCGGGAAAGAGACCCAGTACTTC. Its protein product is CASQISGKETQYF.

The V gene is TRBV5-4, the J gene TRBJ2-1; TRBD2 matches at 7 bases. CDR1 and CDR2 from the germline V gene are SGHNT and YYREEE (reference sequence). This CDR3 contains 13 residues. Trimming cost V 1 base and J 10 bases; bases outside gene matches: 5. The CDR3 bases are TGTGCCAGCAGCTTGAATCGGGGAGGGGAGCAGTTCTTC. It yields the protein CASSLNRGGEQFF.

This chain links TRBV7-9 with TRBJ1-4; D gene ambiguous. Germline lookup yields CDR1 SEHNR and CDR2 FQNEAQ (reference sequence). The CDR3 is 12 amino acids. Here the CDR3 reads CASAGLNEKLFF. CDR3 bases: TGTGCGTCGGCGGGCCTTAATGAAAAACTGTTTTTT.

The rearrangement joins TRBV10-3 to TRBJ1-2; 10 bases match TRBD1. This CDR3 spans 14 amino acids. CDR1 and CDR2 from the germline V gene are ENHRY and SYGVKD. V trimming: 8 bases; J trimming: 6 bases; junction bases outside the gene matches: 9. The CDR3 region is CAIAGTGERDGYTF. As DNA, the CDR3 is TGTGCCATCGCGGGGACAGGGGAACGAGATGGCTACACCTTC.

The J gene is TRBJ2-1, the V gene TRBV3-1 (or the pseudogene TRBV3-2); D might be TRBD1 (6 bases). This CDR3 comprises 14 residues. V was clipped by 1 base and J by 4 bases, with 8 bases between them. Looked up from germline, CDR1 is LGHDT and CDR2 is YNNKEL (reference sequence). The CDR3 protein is CASSQGQVYNEQFF. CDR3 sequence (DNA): TGTGCCAGCAGCCAAGGACAGGTTTACAATGAGCAGTTCTTC.

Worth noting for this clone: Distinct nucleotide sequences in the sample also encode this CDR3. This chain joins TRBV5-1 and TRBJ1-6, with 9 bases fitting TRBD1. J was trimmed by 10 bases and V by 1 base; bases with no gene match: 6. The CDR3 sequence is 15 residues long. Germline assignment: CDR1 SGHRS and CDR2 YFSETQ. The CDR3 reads CASSLKGQGGSPLHF. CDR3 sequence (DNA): TGCGCCAGCAGCTTGAAGGGACAGGGTGGATCACCCCTCCACTTT.

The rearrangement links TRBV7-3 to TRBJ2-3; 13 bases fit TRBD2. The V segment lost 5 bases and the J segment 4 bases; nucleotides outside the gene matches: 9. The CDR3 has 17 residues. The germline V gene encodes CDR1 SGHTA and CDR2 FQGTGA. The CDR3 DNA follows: TGTGCCAGCAGCCCAGGGACTAGCGGGATGGGGCCAGATACGCAGTATTTT. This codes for CASSPGTSGMGPDTQYF.

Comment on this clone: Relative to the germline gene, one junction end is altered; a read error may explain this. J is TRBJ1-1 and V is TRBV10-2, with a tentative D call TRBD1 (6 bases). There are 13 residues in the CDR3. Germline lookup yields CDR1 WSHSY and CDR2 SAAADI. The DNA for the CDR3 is TGCGCCAGCCGTGAACAGGGAAGCCTTGAAGCTTTCTTT. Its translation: CASREQGSLEAFF.

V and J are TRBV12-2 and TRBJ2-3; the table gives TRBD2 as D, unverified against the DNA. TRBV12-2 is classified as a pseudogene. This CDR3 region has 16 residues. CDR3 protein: CASRSGLAASTDTQYF. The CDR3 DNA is TGTGCAAGTCGCTCCGGACTAGCGGCTAGCACAGATACGCAGTATTTT.

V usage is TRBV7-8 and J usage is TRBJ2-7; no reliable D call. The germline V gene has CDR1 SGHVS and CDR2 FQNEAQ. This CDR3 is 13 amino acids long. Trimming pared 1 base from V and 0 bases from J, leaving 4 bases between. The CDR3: CASSLDSSYEQYF. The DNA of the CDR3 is TGTGCCAGCAGCTTAGACAGCTCCTACGAGCAGTACTTC.

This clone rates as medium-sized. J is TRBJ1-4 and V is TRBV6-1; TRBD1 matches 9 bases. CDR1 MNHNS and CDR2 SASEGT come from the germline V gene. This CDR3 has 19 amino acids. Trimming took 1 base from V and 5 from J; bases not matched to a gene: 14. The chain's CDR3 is CASSEDPLTGGRRNEKLFF. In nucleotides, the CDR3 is TGTGCCAGCAGTGAAGACCCCCTCACAGGGGGCAGGCGGAATGAAAAACTGTTTTTT.

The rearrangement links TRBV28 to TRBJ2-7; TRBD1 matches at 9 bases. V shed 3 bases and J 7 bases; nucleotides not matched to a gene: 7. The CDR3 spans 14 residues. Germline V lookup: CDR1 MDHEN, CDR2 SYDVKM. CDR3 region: CASSFPGQGREQYF. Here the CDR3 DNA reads TGTGCCAGCAGTTTTCCGGGACAGGGTAGGGAGCAGTACTTC.